The T cell receptor beta chain under discussion was sequenced for a study of T cell responses to AZD1222 COVID-19 vaccine. General study points: Of spike-specific TCRs, nearly half reportedly target regions left unmutated in variants. After the peak T cell response, and only then, were repertoires sampled.

Assay used: immunoSEQ multiplex PCR; TCRdb lists only in-frame clones, some missing. The sample contains roughly 200,000 clones, approximately 90% of which appear only once. A note on this clone: As yet, its antigen is unknown.

Both about-4-week and about-12-week second-dose recipients were combined. CDR3 length equals 15 residues. V was clipped by 3 bases and J by 2 bases; unmatched bases: 5. Looked up from germline, CDR1 is SGHRS and CDR2 is YFSETQ. The sequence was obtained from an adult who received the AZD1222 COVID-19 vaccine. Here the sequenced sample was peripheral blood, taken 28 days after the second AZD1222 dose. The V gene is TRBV5-1, the J gene TRBJ2-7; the match to TRBD2 covers 10 bases. The CDR3 DNA reads TGCGCCAGCAGCTCAACCGGGACTAGCGCCTACGAGCAGTACTTC. Translating gives CASSSTGTSAYEQYF.